The 26 T cell receptor beta chains listed next were all sequenced from one sample in a study of early T cells in non-severe SARS-CoV-2 infection. TCRdb re-derived calls from the 5' RACE reads in MiXCR, one entry per CDR3 protein. The table lists 50,000 or so distinct CDR3 sequences, 12% of them singletons. The sample consisted of whole blood. These receptors came from an adult who was a healthcare worker with PCR-confirmed SARS-CoV-2 infection or an uninfected control (not recorded which).

In this sample, this clonotype turned up many times. The chain carries TRBV29-1 and TRBJ2-1; possible D gene TRBD2, 6 bases. The CDR3 runs to 13 residues. The germline CDR1 and CDR2 sequences are SQVTM and ANQGSEA. V lost 7 bases, J lost 10 bases, and 20 bases lay in between. CDR3 coding DNA: TGCAGCGCCTCAACGGGGGATGTGGGGGAGCAGTTCTTC. Its translation is CSASTGDVGEQFF.

This clonotype was seen a few times. This chain uses TRBV7-6 with TRBJ2-1; TRBD2 agrees at 8 bases. The trim removed 5 bases at V and 1 base at J, leaving 7 bases unmatched. The CDR3 is made up of 16 amino acids. Germline assignment: CDR1 SGHVS and CDR2 FNYEAQ. CDR3 region: CASSIQAGGSYNEQFF. In DNA form, the CDR3 reads TGTGCCAGCAGCATCCAGGCGGGGGGATCCTACAATGAGCAGTTCTTC.

By proportion, this clonotype is medium-sized. The chain links TRBV4-2 to TRBJ2-6, with a weak D call TRBD1 (5 bases). The ends were cut back, 0 bases at V and 4 bases at J, with 10 bases in the middle. Germline V gene data show CDR1 as LGHNA and CDR2 as YNFKEQ. The CDR3 length is 16 residues. CDR3: CASSQDGAAGANVLTF. In nucleotides, the CDR3 is TGTGCCAGCAGCCAAGATGGGGCAGCAGGGGCCAACGTCCTGACTTTC.

The table lists this clonotype with a few counts. The chain employs TRBV18 and TRBJ2-7; D uncertain. With 6 bases removed from V and 2 bases from J, the gap between germline ends came to 8 bases. This CDR3 is built from 12 residues. Germline V gene sequence: CDR1 KGHSH, CDR2 LQKENI. The DNA of the CDR3 is TGTGCCAGCTCCCAAGCCGCCTACGAGCAGTACTTC. Translated: CASSQAAYEQYF. The variable domain in full, completed from reference TRBV18 and TRBJ2-7, reads NAGVMQNPRHLVRRRGQEARLRCSPMKGHSHVYWYRQLPEEGLKFMVYLQKENIIDESGMPKERFSAEFPKEGPSILRIQQVVRGDSAAYFCASSQAAYEQYFGPGTRLTVT.

This clonotype came up a few times. The CDR3: CASSSRDPFVEFF. Written as DNA, the CDR3 is TGTGCCAGCAGTTCTCGGGACCCCTTTGTGGAGTTCTTC. V is TRBV12-3 or TRBV12-4 and J is TRBJ2-1; D tentatively reads TRBD1 or TRBD2 (5 bases each). This CDR3 comprises 13 residues. V was cut by 4 bases and J by 14 bases, with 18 bases left in between.

The chain carries TRBV9 and TRBJ2-2, with D possibly matching TRBD2 (5 bases). The germline gives CDR1 SGDLS, CDR2 YYNGEE. V was trimmed by 3 bases and J by 1 base, leaving 7 bases between them. The CDR3 is made up of 14 amino acids. The CDR3: CASSGGGNTGELFF. DNA for the CDR3: TGTGCCAGCAGCGGCGGAGGGAACACCGGGGAGCTGTTTTTT.

The chain carries TRBV5-1 and TRBJ2-3; 11 nucleotides line up with TRBD2. This CDR3 is 16 amino acids long. Trimming took 2 bases from V and 2 from J; bases not matched to a gene: 4. Per germline, CDR1 SGHRS and CDR2 YFSETQ. Written as DNA, the CDR3 is TGCGCCAGCAGCTTCGGGACTAGCGGAACCACAGATACGCAGTATTTT. Translation gives CASSFGTSGTTDTQYF.

This clonotype was recorded a few times. The chain recombines TRBV6-6 with TRBJ1-1, with a tentative D call TRBD1 (5 bases). The CDR3 has 14 residues. The V gene's germline CDR1 is MNHNY and CDR2 SVGAGI (reference sequence). The V gene lost 4 bases and the J gene lost 4 bases, with 13 bases spanning the gap. CDR3 in amino acids: CASSSAGLSTEAFF. As DNA, the CDR3 is TGTGCCAGCAGTTCGGCAGGGTTGAGCACTGAAGCTTTCTTT.

This clonotype is deemed medium-sized. CDR3: CASSQRTGGVNQPQHF. In DNA, the CDR3 is TGTGCCAGCAGTCAAAGGACAGGGGGAGTTAATCAGCCCCAGCATTTT. The chain links TRBV12-3 or TRBV12-4 to TRBJ1-5, with 10 bases aligning to TRBD1. The length of the CDR3 is 16 residues. V was clipped by 5 bases and J by 4 bases; unmatched bases: 8.

This clonotype came up many times. The V gene is TRBV2, the J gene TRBJ2-3; perhaps TRBD1 as D (5 bases). Germline V gene data show CDR1 as SNHLY and CDR2 as FYNNEI. The CDR3 has 14 amino acids. Trimming cost V 6 bases and J 3 bases, with 13 bases left between them. The CDR3 protein is CASRDMDKTDTQYF. The DNA for the CDR3 is TGTGCCAGCAGGGACATGGACAAGACAGATACGCAGTATTTT.

This clonotype came up many times. This chain connects TRBV10-2 to TRBJ2-1; D not resolved. CDR1 is WSHSY and CDR2 is SAAADI in the germline V gene. V was pared by 7 bases and J by 5 bases, with 18 bases between. The CDR3 consists of 15 residues. CDR3 sequence reads: CASKKTLMTNNEQFF. The CDR3 DNA is TGCGCCAGCAAAAAGACCCTTATGACGAACAATGAGCAGTTCTTC.

This clonotype has a handful of counts. The chain links TRBV3-1 to TRBJ2-2; 7 bases fit TRBD1. CDR3 length equals 16 residues. CDR1 and CDR2 (germline): LGHDT, YNNKEL (reference sequence). The junction had 5 bases not matched to a gene; V was cut back by 4 bases and J by 0 bases. The DNA of the CDR3 is TGTGCCAGCAGCCCGACAGGGACGTCGAACACCGGGGAGCTGTTTTTT. Translation: CASSPTGTSNTGELFF.

This clonotype was observed a few times. The chain joins TRBV28 to TRBJ1-4; TRBD1 matches at 9 bases. The CDR3 runs to 15 residues. Germline assignment: CDR1 MDHEN and CDR2 SYDVKM. With V trimmed by 6 bases and J by 7 bases, 9 bases remained unmatched. The CDR3 DNA reads TGTGCCAGCAGACCCCCGGGACAGGGTTTTGAAAAACTGTTTTTT. As protein: CASRPPGQGFEKLFF.

V gene TRBV2 combines with J gene TRBJ2-1; a weak D match, TRBD1 (6 bases). Looked up from germline, CDR1 is SNHLY and CDR2 is FYNNEI. Trimming left V 7 bases short and J 4 bases short, with 17 bases between. The CDR3 covers 15 residues. CDR3 region: CASNYPSGAYNEQFF. The CDR3 region has the DNA TGTGCCAGCAACTACCCTTCAGGGGCATACAATGAGCAGTTCTTC. Combining the CDR3 with reference TRBV2 and TRBJ2-1 gives the whole variable domain EPEVTQTPSHQVTQMGQEVILRCVPISNHLYFYWYRQILGQKVEFLVSFYNNEISEKSEIFDDQFSVERPDGSNFTLKIRSTKLEDSAMYFCASNYPSGAYNEQFFGPGTRLTVL.

This clonotype has at least ten counts. V gene TRBV29-1 combines with J gene TRBJ2-2, with D perhaps TRBD1 (5 bases). The CDR3 has 14 amino acids. Germline loops: CDR1 SQVTM, CDR2 ANQGSEA. V was trimmed by 4 bases and J by 0 bases, leaving 9 bases between them. The CDR3 spells CSVGQTANTGELFF. The CDR3 DNA reads TGCAGCGTTGGTCAGACAGCGAACACCGGGGAGCTGTTTTTT.

This rearrangement joins TRBV18 to TRBJ2-5; 12 bases agree with TRBD2. CDR1 and CDR2 from the germline V gene are KGHSH and LQKENI. The trim removed 5 bases at V and 5 bases at J, leaving 3 bases unmatched. This CDR3 comprises 14 residues. CDR3 amino acids: CASSSGLAGETQYF. The CDR3 DNA reads as TGTGCCAGCTCATCCGGACTAGCGGGGGAGACCCAGTACTTC. Full variable domain (remainder filled in from reference TRBV18 and TRBJ2-5): NAGVMQNPRHLVRRRGQEARLRCSPMKGHSHVYWYRQLPEEGLKFMVYLQKENIIDESGMPKERFSAEFPKEGPSILRIQQVVRGDSAAYFCASSSGLAGETQYFGPGTRLLVL.

The chain has TRBV28 and TRBJ2-7; tentatively, D is TRBD2 (6 bases). Germline V gene lookup returns CDR1 MDHEN and CDR2 SYDVKM. Trimming stripped 6 bases from V and 2 bases from J, with 14 bases between. This CDR3 has 14 residues. The CDR3 loop reads CASSPPTSTYEQYF. In DNA form, the CDR3 reads TGTGCCAGCAGCCCCCCGACTAGTACCTACGAGCAGTACTTC.

The rearrangement links TRBV7-2 to TRBJ2-7; 9 bases are shared with TRBD1. This CDR3 has 14 amino acids. CDR1 is SGHTA, CDR2 FQGNSA, per germline. Trimming removed 1 base from V and 4 bases from J; junction bases left unmatched: 2. The CDR3 DNA follows: TGTGCCAGCAGCTTAGTTGACAGGGGGTACGAGCAGTACTTC. Translation: CASSLVDRGYEQYF.

This clonotype was seen a handful of times. V is TRBV7-9 and J is TRBJ1-2, with unresolved D. The CDR3 sequence is 13 residues long. The germline CDR1 and CDR2 sequences are SEHNR and FQNEAQ (reference sequence). The V and J ends lost 6 bases and 2 bases respectively, with 10 bases between them. Written as DNA, the CDR3 is TGTGCCAGCAGTGAGGAACAGAACTATGGCTACACCTTC. It yields the protein CASSEEQNYGYTF. The complete variable domain, with remaining parts taken from reference TRBV7-9 and TRBJ1-2, reads DTGVSQNPRHKITKRGQNVTFRCDPISEHNRLYWYRQTLGQGPEFLTYFQNEAQLEKSRLLSDRFSAERPKGSFSTLEIQRTEQGDSAMYLCASSEEQNYGYTFGSGTRLTVV.

This clonotype was seen many times. This chain uses TRBV29-1 with TRBJ1-2; the D is unclear. CDR3 size: 14 residues. Germline CDR1 reads SQVTM; CDR2 reads ANQGSEA. Deletions cut 0 bases from V and 0 bases from J, with 8 bases between. The CDR3 coding sequence is TGCAGCGTTGAAGATGAATTAGCTAACTATGGCTACACCTTC. It yields the protein CSVEDELANYGYTF.

The J gene is TRBJ1-2, the V gene TRBV9; tentatively, D is TRBD1 (6 bases). The V gene's germline CDR1 is SGDLS and CDR2 YYNGEE. The CDR3 sequence is 14 residues long. Trimming left V 3 bases short and J 2 bases short, with 11 bases between. The CDR3: CASSARGGNYGYTF. The DNA of the CDR3 is TGTGCCAGCAGCGCCCGAGGGGGGAACTATGGCTACACCTTC.

This clonotype was found many times. The rearrangement joins TRBV5-1 to TRBJ2-2; TRBD1 matches at 9 bases. The J segment lost 3 bases and the V segment lost 10 bases, leaving 4 bases of the junction unmatched. Germline CDR1 SGHRS, CDR2 YFSETQ. This CDR3 region has 13 residues. CDR3 amino acids: CASRTGDTGELFF. In DNA, the CDR3 is TGCGCCTCCCGGACAGGGGACACCGGGGAGCTGTTTTTT.

This clonotype was picked up a small number of times. The chain joins TRBV13 to TRBJ2-1; TRBD2 matches at 11 bases. The junction had 4 bases not matched to a gene; V was cut back by 5 bases and J by 10 bases. Germline CDR1 reads PRHDT; CDR2 reads FYEKMQ (reference sequence). This CDR3 is built from 13 residues. CDR3 bases: TGTGCCAGCAGCACCGGGACTAGCGGCGAGCAGTTCTTC. The encoded protein is CASSTGTSGEQFF.

This clonotype was observed at least ten times. The chain employs TRBV6-1 and TRBJ1-2, with 11 bases lining up with TRBD1. J lost 7 bases, V lost 6 bases, and 7 bases had no gene match. The CDR3 is made up of 14 amino acids. Germline values: CDR1 MNHNS, CDR2 SASEGT. This CDR3 reads CASRSGQGASGYTF. The CDR3 nucleotides are TGTGCCAGCAGATCCGGACAGGGGGCTTCTGGCTACACCTTC.

This chain connects TRBV29-1 to TRBJ1-4, with D unresolved. Deletions cut 6 bases from V and 0 bases from J, with 8 bases between. Germline V gene sequence: CDR1 SQVTM, CDR2 ANQGSEA. The CDR3 sequence is 13 residues long. This CDR3 reads CSVLSATNEKLFF. The CDR3 DNA is TGCAGCGTCCTCAGTGCAACTAATGAAAAACTGTTTTTT.

This clonotype was found many times. The chain recombines TRBV7-3 with TRBJ1-2; D call uncertain. The CDR3 loop spans 13 amino acids. Trimming removed 2 bases at V and 4 bases at J, with 8 bases between. In germline, CDR1 is SGHTA, CDR2 FQGTGA. The CDR3 DNA sequence: TGTGCCAGCAGCTTAGTGGGGTTCTATGGCTACACCTTC. Encoded protein: CASSLVGFYGYTF.